This T cell receptor beta chain was observed in a study of blood T cells in healthy people across ages (dated by TCRdb to between 2014 and 2016). In the study overall: In model experiments, template switching captured roughly one uniquely barcoded TCR beta cDNA molecule for every two T cells. Donors were grouped into four age groups: young (average roughly 15 years), middle-aged (around 39), aged (around 62) and long-lived (around 82). Two additional independent replicas of 1 million unique cDNA reads from the same blood draw were analyzed for two donors (one aged 18 to 30 and one aged 80 or older). To avoid experimental bias, donors of different ages were spread randomly across the sequencing lanes. To track age-related changes in TCR beta repertoire diversity, the study relied on deep sequencing normalized with unique cDNA molecular identifiers.

The library came from 5' RACE. This sample was sequenced with an Illumina HiSeq 2500. A second PCR of roughly 7 to 12 cycles was run with a J-beta primer mix and a sample-barcoded 5' primer. A template-switch 5' adaptor carrying 12 random nucleotides introduced a unique molecular identifier onto each TCR beta cDNA molecule. Each sample yielded at least 3 million CDR3-containing paired-end reads. The Mint cDNA synthesis kit, primed by a TRBC-specific oligonucleotide, was used to synthesize first-strand cDNA from all RNA. All cDNA was treated with uracil-DNA glycosylase and then went through a first 18-cycle PCR with the universal primers M1SS and BC2_uni_R. Regarding the original processing steps: For normalization, 1 million high-quality reads were randomly selected from each sample, with every read carrying a distinct molecular identifier. Reads with shared molecular identifiers were discarded instead of being binned into consensus sequences. MiTCR, with a Q25 quality threshold and the strictest error-elimination algorithm, was used for CDR3 identification, clonotype clustering and error correction. A nonparametric unseen species model using Euler transformation provided a lower-bound estimate of total TCR beta diversity. In TCRdb, the public reads were trimmed at Q25 with fastp and aligned with MiXCR, with productive beta chains retained. Each entry merges the rows of one CDR3 protein and shows their most common DNA and genes. The authors' filters were not applied to this entry. The sample records some 730,000 distinct CDR3 sequences, 20% to 25% of which are singletons. The ten biggest clones cover roughly 22% of the sample.

The donors were some 36 Caucasian individuals from Russia, aged roughly 6 to 100 years, who were systemically healthy. Roughly 9.5 milliliters of peripheral blood were drawn from each donor into EDTA-treated Vacutainer tubes. Ficoll-Paque density-gradient centrifugation was used to isolate PBMCs, with at least 7 million per sample. Trizol reagent was used to extract total RNA from the PBMCs, yielding at least 5.5 micrograms per sample. For every donor, an aliquot of PBMCs went through flow cytometry to measure the percentages of naive CD45RAhigh/CD27high T cells. In its sample, this clonotype was seen a few times. What antigen it recognizes has not been identified. No base quality values were provided; no much bigger clone lies one nucleotide off. The CDR3 contains 18 residues, cysteine and phenylalanine counted. Just the 54-base CDR3 DNA is kept, in frame starting at base 1. Taken from the germline V gene, the CDR1 and CDR2 loops are SGHTA and FQGNSA. V has 1 base trimmed and J has 1 base trimmed; junction bases matching no gene number 9.

Broader findings and caveats from the paper: Observed TCR beta diversity correlated strongly with the percentage of naive T cells measured by flow cytometry. Estimates of total diversity based on one million sequenced T cells were considered lower bounds and underestimates. Observed TCR beta diversity per million T cells fell roughly linearly with age, and a significant reduction was already apparent by age roughly 41. Compared with the aged group, more naive CD4+ T cells, fewer expanded clones and increased TCR diversity were shown by the long-lived group, suggesting age selection. Because profiling used bulk unsorted PBMCs, naive and antigen-experienced compartments could not be compared conclusively. Because the CMV infection status of the donors was unknown, age-related changes in expanded clonotypes may potentially have been confounded.

The sample taken for sequencing was blood. The chain couples TRBV7-2 to TRBJ2-5; the central 10 bases match TRBD2. The origin of this receptor is a man in his 70s in good health. The nucleotides are TGTGCCAGCAGCTTAGAAGTATGGCTAGCGGGAGTCCAAGAGACCCAGTACTTC. It specifies CASSLEVWLAGVQETQYF.